Detailed here is one TCR beta chain. The target antigen is unknown. This record belongs to a study of cytomegalovirus exposure and HLA in healthy donors. Background on the study: Earlier, 95 million to 130 million unique TCR beta sequences were recovered from approximately 180 million T cells by an analysis. General study points: In a later analysis, 16,951 TCR beta sequences were associated with HLA alleles at 0.05 false discovery rate. While the bulk of TCR sequences proved rare, some public TCRs turned up in many donors.

The PCR made use of 60 Vbeta and 13 Jbeta primers. Only in-frame clones appear in the TCRdb table, and some are missing; sequencing was by immunoSEQ multiplex PCR. The sample records around 200,000 clones, approximately 80% being singletons. Sequenced: PBMCs. This TCR was sampled from a woman aged 45-65 years in good health and CMV-seropositive.

As DNA, the CDR3 is TGTGCCAGCAGTTACCAAGCGGGGGGGTCGAATGAGCAGTTCTTC. Protein: CASSYQAGGSNEQFF. The chain recombines TRBV27 with TRBJ2-1; the match to TRBD2 covers 10 bases. The CDR3 has 15 residues. Looked up from germline, CDR1 is MNHEY and CDR2 is SMNVEV (reference sequence). V dropped 4 bases and J dropped 7; count of bases not matched to a gene: 7.